This T cell receptor beta chain was observed in a study of blood T cell repertoires in COVID-19. On the study more broadly: Sources were T cells, B-cell-depleted T cells, or PBMCs; the material itself was cDNA or gDNA.

Sequencing was performed with immunoSEQ multiplex PCR; in TCRdb, only in-frame clones are kept and a portion is missing. The profile covers approximately 300,000 clones, with about 85% appearing a single time and 0.75% to 0.95% taken by the ten largest. Followed over time, Seattle patients had been enrolled while infection was active. This clonotype originated in a human donor with COVID-19, enrolled during active disease. The donor label of this sample is uncertain. The sequencing sample was made of peripheral blood.

This CDR3 is CASSLGQLADTQYF. The CDR3 DNA reads TGTGCCAGCAGCTTAGGACAGTTAGCAGATACGCAGTATTTT. J is TRBJ2-3 and V is TRBV7-2, with D maybe TRBD1 (5 bases). Trimming stripped 1 base from V and 4 bases from J, with 9 bases between. The length of the CDR3 is 14 residues. CDR1 is SGHTA and CDR2 is FQGNSA in the germline V gene.